These 13 T cell receptor beta chains came from one sample sequenced in a study of blood T cell repertoires in COVID-19 (dated by TCRdb to the early 2020s). Receptor amplification or capture employed the immunoSEQ multiplex PCR assay. Not all clones reach the TCRdb copy of this immuneACCESS table, which keeps in-frame sequences only. Checked studies attribute under half of the gap to unresolved V genes and leave the rest unexplained. In all, the sample holds over 85,000 clones, and around nine tenths of those were seen once. The leading ten clones occupy about 5% of the sample. Sequencing was performed on peripheral blood. Source of these receptors: a woman at least 80 years old with active COVID-19.

This sequence joins TRBV18 and TRBJ2-3, with D tentatively TRBD1 (6 bases). From germline, CDR1 is KGHSH and CDR2 LQKENI. CDR3 length: 14 amino acids. The germline V and J ends were trimmed by 5 bases and 6 bases, with 15 bases remaining between them. The CDR3 here is CASSSSADSDTQYF. The CDR3 DNA sequence: TGTGCCAGCTCATCTTCGGCGGACAGTGATACGCAGTATTTT.

The V gene is TRBV15, the J gene TRBJ2-1; D ambiguous. Germline V gene data show CDR1 as LNHNV and CDR2 as YYDKDF (reference sequence). The CDR3 runs 13 residues. The ends were cut back, 1 base at V and 4 bases at J, with 5 bases in the middle. In nucleotides, the CDR3 is TGTGCCACCAGCAGAGCACTTTACAATGAGCAGTTCTTC. Encoded protein: CATSRALYNEQFF.

J is TRBJ1-5 and V is TRBV27; no definite D call. The CDR3 contains 13 residues. Germline-derived CDR1 and CDR2 are MNHEY and SMNVEV (reference sequence). V was cut by 6 bases and J by 5 bases, with 11 bases left in between. CDR3 region: CASRKTGDQPQHF. The DNA of the CDR3 is TGTGCCAGCAGAAAAACCGGGGATCAGCCCCAGCATTTT.

The rearrangement links TRBV28 to TRBJ2-5, with 7 bases that match TRBD1. Germline V gene data show CDR1 as MDHEN and CDR2 as SYDVKM. J was trimmed by 4 bases and V by 6 bases; bases with no gene match: 11. This CDR3 region has 15 residues. CDR3 coding DNA: TGTGCCAGCAGCCTAGGGGGCGCGGTGGGAGAGACCCAGTACTTC. This gives the protein CASSLGGAVGETQYF.

The rearrangement joins TRBV11-3 to TRBJ2-1; D ambiguous. Germline V lookup: CDR1 SGHNT, CDR2 YENEEA. This CDR3 comprises 15 residues. Trimming stripped 0 bases from V and 4 bases from J, with 10 bases between. The CDR3 loop is CASSLDPWAYNEQFF. DNA for the CDR3: TGTGCCAGCAGCTTAGATCCCTGGGCTTACAATGAGCAGTTCTTC. Using reference TRBV11-3 and TRBJ2-1 for the parts outside the CDR3, the full variable domain is EAGVVQSPRYKIIEKKQPVAFWCNPISGHNTLYWYLQNLGQGPELLIRYENEEAVDDSQLPKDRFSAERLKGVDSTLKIQPAELGDSAVYLCASSLDPWAYNEQFFGPGTRLTVL.

V gene TRBV2 combines with J gene TRBJ2-7; 11 bases fit TRBD1. Looked up from germline, CDR1 is SNHLY and CDR2 is FYNNEI. There are 15 residues in the CDR3. After removal of 8 bases from V and 1 base from J, the junction contained 7 bases not matched to a gene. Here the CDR3 reads CASLHGQGASYEQYF. CDR3 nucleotides: TGTGCCAGCCTACATGGACAGGGGGCTTCCTACGAGCAGTACTTC.

The chain is built from TRBV5-1 and TRBJ2-5; 8 bases align to TRBD2. V lost 3 bases and J lost 5; bases outside the gene matches: 12. The CDR3 runs to 16 residues. From germline, CDR1 is SGHRS and CDR2 YFSETQ. CDR3: CASSYVRGGAWETQYF. For the CDR3, the DNA is TGCGCCAGCAGCTACGTACGGGGGGGCGCTTGGGAGACCCAGTACTTC. Using reference TRBV5-1 and TRBJ2-5 for the parts outside the CDR3, the full variable domain is KAGVTQTPRYLIKTRGQQVTLSCSPISGHRSVSWYQQTPGQGLQFLFEYFSETQRNKGNFPGRFSGRQFSNSRSEMNVSTLELGDSALYLCASSYVRGGAWETQYFGPGTRLLVL.

This rearrangement joins TRBV7-9 to TRBJ2-5, with D tentatively TRBD2 (6 bases). Germline V lookup: CDR1 SEHNR, CDR2 FQNEAQ (reference sequence). The CDR3 covers 15 residues. V gave up 0 bases and J gave up 4 bases, with 12 bases separating them. Here the CDR3 reads CASSLATGERETQYF. CDR3 nucleotide sequence: TGTGCCAGCAGCTTAGCGACGGGAGAGCGAGAGACCCAGTACTTC.

The chain has TRBV7-2 and TRBJ2-7; the match to TRBD2 covers 11 bases. Germline V lookup: CDR1 SGHTA, CDR2 FQGNSA. The length of the CDR3 is 15 residues. The V gene end was trimmed by 1 base and the J gene end by 4 bases; junction bases not matched to a gene: 3. CDR3 residues: CASSLVTSGSYEQYF. In DNA form, the CDR3 reads TGTGCCAGCAGCTTAGTTACTAGCGGGAGTTACGAGCAGTACTTC.

CDR3 nucleotide sequence: TGTGCCAGCAGTGACTCCGAATATGGGGGACTAGCGGGTCTCTACGAGCAGTACTTC. Translation gives CASSDSEYGGLAGLYEQYF. V and J are TRBV6-4 and TRBJ2-7, with 12 positions matching TRBD2. This CDR3 is 19 amino acids long. CDR1 and CDR2 from the germline V gene are MRHNA and SNTAGT. J gave up 3 bases and V 0 bases, and 12 bases lay outside the gene matches.

The chain employs TRBV7-9 and TRBJ2-5; D gene ambiguous. The CDR3 is 11 residues long. Germline values: CDR1 SEHNR, CDR2 FQNEAQ (reference sequence). Trimming removed 7 bases at V and 3 bases at J, with 6 bases between. The CDR3 loop reads CASTTKETQYF. In DNA, the CDR3 is TGTGCCAGCACCACTAAAGAGACCCAGTACTTC. Supplemented by reference TRBV7-9 and TRBJ2-5, the full variable domain reads DTGVSQNPRHKITKRGQNVTFRCDPISEHNRLYWYRQTLGQGPEFLTYFQNEAQLEKSRLLSDRFSAERPKGSFSTLEIQRTEQGDSAMYLCASTTKETQYFGPGTRLLVL.

The chain links TRBV27 to TRBJ2-5; 7 positions match TRBD2. This CDR3 comprises 16 residues. The germline V gene encodes CDR1 MNHEY and CDR2 SMNVEV (reference sequence). V lost 0 bases to trimming and J lost 4 bases; unmatched junction nucleotides: 8. CDR3 DNA sequence: TGTGCCAGCAGTTTATCGTGGCGGGGGACGAGAGAGACCCAGTACTTC. Protein sequence: CASSLSWRGTRETQYF.

This clone was detected once. The V call is TRBV30, the J call TRBJ2-3, with D possibly matching TRBD2 (5 bases). Trimming removed 2 bases from V and 2 bases from J, with 8 bases in between. The CDR3 covers 13 residues. Germline V CDR1 and CDR2: GTSNPN, SVGIG (reference sequence). The CDR3 region has the DNA TGTGCCTGGAGTACTAGACTCACAGATACGCAGTATTTT. This sequence encodes CAWSTRLTDTQYF.